These T cell receptor beta chains were read from a single sample in a study of shared clonotypes between healthy human individuals. Method: immunoSEQ multiplex PCR; TCRdb's copy keeps in-frame clones and lacks some. The sample has approximately 2.5 million clones, more than 80% seen once. Sequences were obtained from naive CD4+ T cells sorted from blood. These receptors all stem from a man between 18 and 35 years old in good health. Each CDR3 is given with its conserved first and last residue. Each record gives: clone size, D gene, V gene, J gene, CDR3 protein, CDR3 DNA. D genes are given only for firm matches. Not every row has a clone size; where given, it reads once, few, many or a size class.

clone size: -
D gene: -
V gene: TRBV10-1
J gene: TRBJ1-2
CDR3 protein: CATPSRKGAWGFYGYTF
CDR3 DNA: TGCGCCACCCCGAGTCGGAAAGGGGCTTGGGGCTTCTATGGCTACACCTTC

clone size: once
D gene: -
V gene: TRBV5-6
J gene: TRBJ1-1
CDR3 protein: CASSLAGGYEAFF
CDR3 DNA: TGTGCCAGCAGCTTGGCGGGCGGCTATGAAGCTTTCTTT

clone size: -
D gene: -
V gene: TRBV15
J gene: TRBJ1-3
CDR3 protein: CATSLDRISGNTIYF
CDR3 DNA: TGTGCCACCAGCCTAGACAGAATCTCTGGAAACACCATATATTTT

clone size: -
D gene: -
V gene: TRBV7-8
J gene: TRBJ1-1
CDR3 protein: CASSSPIEGVNEAFF
CDR3 DNA: TGTGCCAGCAGCTCGCCCATAGAGGGGGTAAATGAAGCTTTCTTT

clone size: -
D gene: -
V gene: TRBV5-1
J gene: TRBJ1-1
CDR3 protein: CASSRGRAMNTEAFF
CDR3 DNA: TGCGCCAGCAGCCGTGGTCGGGCTATGAACACTGAAGCTTTCTTT

clone size: -
D gene: -
V gene: TRBV28
J gene: TRBJ1-6
CDR3 protein: CASKRGLGSPLHF
CDR3 DNA: TGTGCCAGCAAAAGGGGCCTGGGGTCACCCCTCCACTTT

clone size: -
D gene: TRBD2
V gene: TRBV6-5
J gene: TRBJ2-2
CDR3 protein: CASSPGGRELFF
CDR3 DNA: TGTGCCAGCAGTCCGGGGGGGAGGGAGCTGTTTTTT

clone size: -
D gene: -
V gene: TRBV15
J gene: TRBJ2-1
CDR3 protein: CATSSYRSGGEQFF
CDR3 DNA: TGTGCCACCAGCTCCTATCGGTCCGGGGGAGAGCAGTTCTTC

clone size: -
D gene: TRBD1
V gene: TRBV11-2
J gene: TRBJ2-7
CDR3 protein: CASSLGQGLYEQYF
CDR3 DNA: TGTGCCAGCAGCCTAGGACAGGGGTTGTACGAGCAGTACTTC

clone size: once
D gene: -
V gene: TRBV10-3
J gene: TRBJ1-5
CDR3 protein: CAISERQNQPQHF
CDR3 DNA: TGTGCCATCAGTGAAAGGCAGAATCAGCCCCAGCATTTT

clone size: -
D gene: -
V gene: TRBV5-4
J gene: TRBJ2-5
CDR3 protein: CASSLGHGQETQYF
CDR3 DNA: TGTGCCAGCAGCTTGGGGCACGGGCAAGAGACCCAGTACTTC

clone size: -
D gene: -
V gene: TRBV30
J gene: TRBJ2-2
CDR3 protein: CAWSRANTGELFF
CDR3 DNA: TGTGCCTGGAGTCGGGCGAACACCGGGGAGCTGTTTTTT

clone size: -
D gene: TRBD1
V gene: TRBV7-2
J gene: TRBJ1-6
CDR3 protein: CASTETGSFRGSPLHF
CDR3 DNA: TGTGCCAGCACCGAGACAGGGTCCTTCAGGGGTTCACCCCTCCACTTT

clone size: -
D gene: -
V gene: TRBV11-3
J gene: TRBJ1-5
CDR3 protein: CASRPLRVQPQHF
CDR3 DNA: TGTGCCAGCAGACCCTTGCGGGTTCAGCCCCAGCATTTT

clone size: -
D gene: -
V gene: TRBV5-4
J gene: TRBJ1-1
CDR3 protein: CASSLGRWKTEAFF
CDR3 DNA: TGTGCCAGCAGCTTGGGAAGGTGGAAAACTGAAGCTTTCTTT

clone size: -
D gene: TRBD1
V gene: TRBV28
J gene: TRBJ2-7
CDR3 protein: CASSSGTGPYEQYF
CDR3 DNA: TGTGCCAGCAGTTCCGGGACAGGACCTTACGAGCAGTACTTC

clone size: -
D gene: -
V gene: TRBV19
J gene: TRBJ1-3
CDR3 protein: CASSTWDGSGNTIYF
CDR3 DNA: TGTGCCAGTAGTACTTGGGACGGCTCTGGAAACACCATATATTTT

clone size: -
D gene: -
V gene: TRBV7-9
J gene: TRBJ2-1
CDR3 protein: CAGSPRGAGPYNEQFF
CDR3 DNA: TGTGCCGGCAGTCCCCGGGGGGCGGGGCCATACAATGAGCAGTTCTTC

clone size: -
D gene: TRBD2
V gene: TRBV25-1
J gene: TRBJ2-1
CDR3 protein: CASAPGTSGSFEQFF
CDR3 DNA: TGTGCCAGCGCCCCCGGGACTAGCGGGAGCTTTGAGCAGTTCTTC

clone size: -
D gene: -
V gene: TRBV6-1
J gene: TRBJ1-2
CDR3 protein: CASSEVGGVYGYTF
CDR3 DNA: TGTGCCAGCAGTGAAGTGGGGGGGGTCTATGGCTACACCTTC

clone size: -
D gene: -
V gene: TRBV30
J gene: TRBJ1-4
CDR3 protein: CAWSRGVLNEKLFF
CDR3 DNA: TGTGCCTGGAGTCGGGGGGTACTTAATGAAAAACTGTTTTTT

clone size: -
D gene: -
V gene: TRBV6-5
J gene: TRBJ2-3
CDR3 protein: CASSPQGLRSDTQYF
CDR3 DNA: TGTGCCAGCAGTCCACAGGGACTTAGATCAGATACGCAGTATTTT

clone size: -
D gene: TRBD1
V gene: TRBV9
J gene: TRBJ2-7
CDR3 protein: CASSVGTGRIHEQYF
CDR3 DNA: TGTGCCAGCAGCGTAGGGACAGGTCGCATCCACGAGCAGTACTTC

clone size: -
D gene: -
V gene: TRBV7-2
J gene: TRBJ1-1
CDR3 protein: CASSLSVNTEAFF
CDR3 DNA: TGTGCCAGCAGCTTATCGGTGAACACTGAAGCTTTCTTT

clone size: once
D gene: -
V gene: TRBV6-1
J gene: TRBJ1-2
CDR3 protein: CASSERGGNGYTF
CDR3 DNA: TGTGCCAGCAGCGAAAGGGGTGGGAATGGCTACACCTTC

clone size: -
D gene: TRBD1
V gene: TRBV19
J gene: TRBJ1-5
CDR3 protein: CASSIGQGDNQPQHF
CDR3 DNA: TGTGCCAGTAGTATCGGACAGGGGGACAATCAGCCCCAGCATTTT

clone size: -
D gene: TRBD1
V gene: TRBV6-6
J gene: TRBJ1-1
CDR3 protein: CASSLGQGNTEAFF
CDR3 DNA: TGTGCCAGCAGTTTGGGACAGGGCAACACTGAAGCTTTCTTT

clone size: -
D gene: TRBD1
V gene: TRBV7-9
J gene: TRBJ2-1
CDR3 protein: CASSATGDNEQFF
CDR3 DNA: TGTGCCAGCAGCGCGACAGGGGACAATGAGCAGTTCTTC

clone size: -
D gene: -
V gene: TRBV7-3
J gene: TRBJ1-1
CDR3 protein: CASSPDRTNTEAFF
CDR3 DNA: TGTGCCAGCAGCCCTGACAGGACGAACACTGAAGCTTTCTTT

clone size: once
D gene: -
V gene: TRBV29-1
J gene: TRBJ2-3
CDR3 protein: CSVGLGAADTQYF
CDR3 DNA: TGCAGCGTTGGGTTGGGCGCGGCAGATACGCAGTATTTT

clone size: -
D gene: TRBD2
V gene: TRBV5-4
J gene: TRBJ2-3
CDR3 protein: CASSRGLAGGTLTDTQYF
CDR3 DNA: TGTGCCAGCAGCAGGGGACTAGCGGGGGGTACTCTCACAGATACGCAGTATTTT

clone size: -
D gene: -
V gene: TRBV2
J gene: TRBJ1-3
CDR3 protein: CASSEREISGNTIYF
CDR3 DNA: TGTGCCAGCAGTGAAAGGGAAATCTCTGGAAACACCATATATTTT

clone size: -
D gene: -
V gene: TRBV18
J gene: TRBJ2-7
CDR3 protein: CASSPNGGGAYEQYF
CDR3 DNA: TGTGCCAGCTCACCAAATGGTGGGGGAGCTTACGAGCAGTACTTC